Described below is a single T cell receptor (beta chain) sequence and its context. Its antigen is still unknown. The data were obtained in a study of OX40 agonist ivuxolimab in advanced cancers. Across the study: A male proportion of about 80% was recorded, with mean age approximately 56 years and range roughly 23 to 79. Earlier anti-PD-1, anti-PD-L1 or anti-CTLA-4 therapy was permitted; over 35% had received some. Study-wide results and limits: On average, a greater number of expanded clones characterised CD8+ T cells relative to CD4+.

Sequencing used immunoSEQ multiplex PCR; TCRdb keeps in-frame clones, though not all of them. The sample contains some 90,000 clones, 91% of which appear only once. The CDR3 totals 15 residues. The germline V gene has CDR1 SEHNR and CDR2 FQNEAQ (reference sequence). V lost 1 base to trimming and J lost 9 bases, with 17 bases between them. The V gene is TRBV7-9, the J gene TRBJ2-3, with D perhaps TRBD1 (6 bases). This clonotype was obtained from an adult with an advanced solid tumor such as melanoma, head and neck, liver or kidney cancer. This material consisted of CD4+ or CD8+ T cells sorted from blood, taken in a trial of the OX40 agonist ivuxolimab. CDR3 in DNA: TGTGCCAGCAGCTTAGGGACCAAAACAGGGACCACGCAGTATTTT. Protein sequence: CASSLGTKTGTTQYF.